The 19 T cell receptor beta chains in this list originate from one sample, sequenced in a study of Ad26.COV2.S vaccination and SARS-CoV-2 variants. Treatment meaning: some 19 received Ad26.COV2.S at low or high dose, single or two shots; about 5 received placebo; per-sample allocation not given. Specimen acquisition occurred on day 63 following the initial vaccine or placebo injection. Only in-frame clones appear in the TCRdb table, and some are missing; sequencing was by immunoSEQ multiplex PCR. Of about 240,000 clones listed, roughly 88% are singletons. The specimen comprised peripheral blood, sampled in a trial of Ad26.COV2.S vaccine versus placebo. These receptors were taken from a person aged 18-60 years who received the Ad26.COV2.S COVID-19 vaccine or a placebo.

The rearrangement joins TRBV4-2 to TRBJ1-5; D is perhaps TRBD1 (5 bases). Germline lookup yields CDR1 LGHNA and CDR2 YNFKEQ. The CDR3 covers 16 residues. The V end was cut by 0 bases, the J end by 4 bases, with 13 bases between. The CDR3 loop reads CASSQDPGPGNQPQHF. CDR3 coding DNA: TGTGCCAGCAGCCAAGACCCAGGGCCGGGGAATCAGCCCCAGCATTTT.

The chain combines TRBV30 with TRBJ1-2, with unresolved D. Germline assignment: CDR1 GTSNPN and CDR2 SVGIG (reference sequence). The CDR3 has 10 residues. Trimming left V 4 bases short and J 7 bases short, with 7 bases between. The CDR3 DNA sequence: TGTGCCTGGAAAGTCTCTGGCTACACCTTC. Its protein product is CAWKVSGYTF.

The V and J genes are TRBV18 and TRBJ2-3; D is unclear. CDR1 is KGHSH and CDR2 is LQKENI in the germline V gene. The V end was cut by 3 bases, the J end by 6 bases, with 7 bases between. This CDR3 is 12 amino acids long. The CDR3: CASSPSQDTQYF. In DNA form, the CDR3 reads TGTGCCAGCTCACCCTCCCAGGATACGCAGTATTTT.

V usage is TRBV7-8 and J usage is TRBJ2-3; the D is unclear. The CDR3 totals 14 residues. In germline, CDR1 is SGHVS, CDR2 FQNEAQ. V was pared by 6 bases and J by 2 bases, with 12 bases between. DNA of the CDR3: TGTGCCAGCAGGTCGATTTTGAACACAGATACGCAGTATTTT. This translates into CASRSILNTDTQYF.

This clone was seen just once. The chain employs TRBV19 and TRBJ1-3; no clear D. This CDR3 is built from 15 residues. The V end was cut by 6 bases, the J end by 0 bases, with 12 bases between. CDR1 is LNHDA, CDR2 SQIVND, per germline (reference sequence). CDR3 in DNA: TGTGCCAGTAGCCCCCTCGGAGTCTCTGGAAACACCATATATTTT. Its protein is CASSPLGVSGNTIYF.

V gene TRBV10-3 combines with J gene TRBJ1-4; TRBD1 matches at 10 bases. Germline V CDR1 and CDR2: ENHRY, SYGVKD. The CDR3 loop spans 14 amino acids. Germline trimming cut 4 bases from V and 7 bases from J; bases unmatched to any gene: 3. In nucleotides, the CDR3 is TGTGCCATCAGTGGACAGGGGGCGGGTGAAAAACTGTTTTTT. Translating it yields CAISGQGAGEKLFF.

This chain uses TRBV19 with TRBJ1-3; D gene uncertain. The CDR3 consists of 14 residues. V was shortened by 9 bases and J by 0 bases, with 12 bases between the two germline ends. Per the germline V gene, CDR1 is LNHDA and CDR2 is SQIVND (reference sequence). CDR3 bases: TGTGCCAGCGCCCAGCTACACTCTGGAAACACCATATATTTT. Translation: CASAQLHSGNTIYF.

In the case of this clone: Other nucleotide sequences from this sample produce the same CDR3. The V and J genes are TRBV27 and TRBJ1-6; no clear D gene. Trimming took 0 bases from V and 6 from J, leaving 3 bases between them. CDR3 length: 13 residues. In germline, CDR1 is MNHEY, CDR2 SMNVEV (reference sequence). CDR3 residues: CASSLSGNSPLHF. The CDR3 DNA reads TGTGCCAGCAGTTTATCTGGTAATTCACCCCTCCACTTT.

The chain is built from TRBV19 and TRBJ2-1; the match to TRBD1 covers 8 bases. The V gene end was trimmed by 5 bases and the J gene end by 6 bases; junction bases not matched to a gene: 9. CDR1 is LNHDA and CDR2 is SQIVND in the germline V gene (reference sequence). The CDR3 runs 15 residues. Here the CDR3 reads CASSVRPGQGNEQFF. CDR3 bases: TGTGCCAGTAGTGTACGCCCTGGACAGGGCAATGAGCAGTTCTTC.

The V gene is TRBV24-1, the J gene TRBJ1-5, with D possibly being TRBD1 (5 bases). Deletions cut 3 bases from V and 5 bases from J, with 10 bases between. Germline loops: CDR1 KGHDR, CDR2 SFDVKD. The length of the CDR3 is 14 residues. The DNA for the CDR3 is TGTGCCACCAGTGATAATAGGGGTGATCAGCCCCAGCATTTT. It is translated as CATSDNRGDQPQHF.

This chain connects TRBV13 to TRBJ2-7; either TRBD1 or TRBD2 may fit D (5 bases each). The CDR3 extends over 15 amino acids. Looked up from germline, CDR1 is PRHDT and CDR2 is FYEKMQ (reference sequence). V was clipped by 0 bases and J by 3 bases, with 12 bases between them. The CDR3 sequence: CASSLGIGTNYEQYF. CDR3 DNA sequence: TGTGCCAGCAGCTTAGGAATTGGGACGAACTACGAGCAGTACTTC.

The chain carries TRBV30 and TRBJ2-5; 9 bases line up with TRBD1. Trimming took 8 bases from V and 4 from J; bases not matched to a gene: 8. The CDR3 has 13 amino acids. CDR1 and CDR2 (germline): GTSNPN, SVGIG (reference sequence). The CDR3 nucleotides are TGTGCCCTAAGTGGGGGACAGGGAGAGACCCAGTACTTC. Translated, it gives CALSGGQGETQYF.

This clone has a single count. J is TRBJ2-5 and V is TRBV7-3; 7 nucleotides align to TRBD2. Germline trimming cut 1 base from V and 1 base from J; bases unmatched to any gene: 3. Germline V gene data show CDR1 as SGHTA and CDR2 as FQGTGA. The CDR3 sequence is 15 residues long. In DNA, the CDR3 is TGTGCCAGCAGCTTAATGCCTAGCGGCCAAGAGACCCAGTACTTC. Encoded protein: CASSLMPSGQETQYF.

The chain links TRBV5-4 to TRBJ2-2; 10 positions agree with TRBD2. The V gene end was trimmed by 4 bases and the J gene end by 5 bases; junction bases not matched to a gene: 5. There are 15 residues in the CDR3. In germline, CDR1 is SGHNT, CDR2 YYREEE (reference sequence). The chain's CDR3 is CASSRAGGVTGELFF. The CDR3 DNA sequence: TGTGCCAGCAGCAGAGCGGGGGGGGTTACCGGGGAGCTGTTTTTT.

The CDR3 loop reads CASSDLTGAGYNQPQHF. The DNA for the CDR3 is TGTGCCAGCTCAGACCTCACAGGGGCCGGATACAATCAGCCCCAGCATTTT. The rearrangement links TRBV2 to TRBJ1-5; 7 nucleotides line up with TRBD1. V shed 8 bases and J 3 bases; nucleotides not matched to a gene: 16. The CDR3 loop spans 17 amino acids. Germline CDR1 and CDR2: SNHLY and FYNNEI.

The rearrangement uses TRBV10-1 and TRBJ2-3, with D possibly being TRBD2 (6 bases). With 0 bases removed from V and 9 bases from J, the gap between germline ends came to 10 bases. Looked up from germline, CDR1 is WNHNN and CDR2 is SYGVQD (reference sequence). This CDR3 is built from 13 residues. As DNA, the CDR3 is TGCGCCAGCAGTGAGTCGGGGCGGGGAACGCAGTATTTT. It translates to CASSESGRGTQYF.

In nucleotides, the CDR3 is TGTGCCACCAGTGACGGACAGGGGGCACAAGAGACCCAGTACTTC. Its protein is CATSDGQGAQETQYF. The chain combines TRBV24-1 with TRBJ2-5, with 11 bases identical to TRBD1. Per germline, CDR1 KGHDR and CDR2 SFDVKD. The V segment lost 4 bases and the J segment 2 bases; nucleotides outside the gene matches: 2. The CDR3 extends over 15 amino acids.

The chain has TRBV19 and TRBJ2-7; the match to TRBD2 covers 8 bases. V lost 5 bases to trimming and J lost 4 bases; unmatched junction nucleotides: 7. Germline V gives CDR1 LNHDA, CDR2 SQIVND (reference sequence). The CDR3 has 14 residues. The CDR3 bases are TGTGCCAGTAGTCCCAGGACTAGCAGATACGAGCAGTACTTC. Encoded protein: CASSPRTSRYEQYF.

The J gene is TRBJ1-1, the V gene TRBV4-1; 7 bases map to TRBD1. From germline, CDR1 is MGHRA and CDR2 YSYEKL. Trimming cost V 4 bases and J 1 base; bases outside gene matches: 6. The CDR3 is 15 residues long. CDR3 in amino acids: CASSPRRTGNTEAFF. The CDR3 nucleotides read TGCGCCAGCAGCCCCCGTAGGACAGGGAACACTGAAGCTTTCTTT.